Shown below are 25 T cell receptor beta chains from a single sample sequenced in a study of regulatory T cells in long-lasting Graves disease. Arm-PCR of CDR3 regions and iRepertoire HTBI primers were used to build TCR beta libraries. MiXCR was run by TCRdb on the multiplex PCR reads, yielding one entry per CDR3 protein. Of about 470,000 distinct CDR3 sequences in the sample, about 22% were seen once. Noted time point: persistent/refractory GD, antithyroid drugs over 5 years with positive TRAb. Making the TCR library involved RNA that had been extracted from PBMCs. The sequencing here drew on peripheral blood mononuclear cells (PBMCs), taken when the disease was refractory, from a patient treated with antithyroid drugs. These receptors came from a female donor with Graves disease.

The rearrangement links TRBV19 to TRBJ2-4; TRBD2 might be the D (7 bases). Trimming removed 5 bases at V and 9 bases at J, with 14 bases between. This CDR3 comprises 13 residues. Germline loops: CDR1 LNHDA, CDR2 SQIVND (reference sequence). DNA for the CDR3: TGTGCCAGTAGTCAGGTAGGGGGGGGCATTCAGTACTTC. As protein: CASSQVGGGIQYF.

The table lists this clonotype with many counts. The chain links TRBV20-1 to TRBJ2-6, with no clear D. V lost 4 bases, J lost 0 bases, and 16 bases lay in between. The CDR3 sequence is 17 residues long. Germline V lookup: CDR1 DFQATT, CDR2 SNEGSKA (reference sequence). CDR3 protein: CSAMGGSLSSGANVLTF. CDR3 bases: TGCAGTGCTATGGGTGGGTCGTTAAGCTCTGGGGCCAACGTCCTGACTTTC.

This clonotype was detected a few times. The gene calls are TRBV11-2 and TRBJ2-6; D is undetermined. The CDR3 loop spans 18 amino acids. Per the germline V gene, CDR1 is SGHAT and CDR2 is FQNNGV. V was cut by 5 bases and J by 4 bases, with 21 bases left in between. CDR3 bases: TGTGCCAGCAGCCAAGAACCACCGCTACACGCCGGGGCCAACGTCCTGACTTTC. This sequence encodes CASSQEPPLHAGANVLTF. Full variable domain (rest looked up from reference TRBV11-2 and TRBJ2-6): EAGVAQSPRYKIIEKRQSVAFWCNPISGHATLYWYQQILGQGPKLLIQFQNNGVVDDSQLPKDRFSAERLKGVDSTLKIQPAKLEDSAVYLCASSQEPPLHAGANVLTFGAGSRLTVL.

This clonotype turned up a few times. The V call is TRBV5-1, the J call TRBJ2-2; D not resolved. With 1 base removed from V and 10 bases from J, the gap between germline ends came to 8 bases. The CDR3 runs 12 residues. Germline V lookup: CDR1 SGHRS, CDR2 YFSETQ. The CDR3 DNA follows: TGCGCCAGCAGCTTGCAAAGGGAGGAGCTGTTTTTT. Its protein is CASSLQREELFF. The complete variable domain, with remaining parts taken from reference TRBV5-1 and TRBJ2-2, reads KAGVTQTPRYLIKTRGQQVTLSCSPISGHRSVSWYQQTPGQGLQFLFEYFSETQRNKGNFPGRFSGRQFSNSRSEMNVSTLELGDSALYLCASSLQREELFFGEGSRLTVL.

This clonotype was detected ten times or more. This sequence joins TRBV24-1 and TRBJ1-5; TRBD1 is a possible D gene (5 bases). This CDR3 has 13 amino acids. Between the trimmed V and J ends, which lost 5 bases and 3 bases, there was a span of 7 bases. The germline gives CDR1 KGHDR, CDR2 SFDVKD. The DNA of the CDR3 is TGTGCCACCAGTGGACAGATCAATCAGCCCCAGCATTTT. This codes for CATSGQINQPQHF.

This clonotype appeared many times. V usage is TRBV20-1 and J usage is TRBJ1-2; D ambiguous. Trimming left V 5 bases short and J 5 bases short, with 6 bases between. The CDR3 has 10 residues. Germline CDR1 DFQATT, CDR2 SNEGSKA (reference sequence). The CDR3 reads CSALSYGYTF. For the CDR3, the DNA is TGCAGTGCTCTCTCTTATGGCTACACCTTC.

The chain links TRBV28 to TRBJ1-3; no definite D call. In germline, CDR1 is MDHEN, CDR2 SYDVKM. Trimming removed 5 bases from V and 2 bases from J, with 7 bases in between. The CDR3 is 13 residues long. The CDR3 sequence: CASSTTPGNTIYF. DNA for the CDR3: TGTGCCAGCAGTACTACCCCTGGAAACACCATATATTTT.

This chain uses TRBV7-8 with TRBJ2-1; 9 bases are a match to TRBD1. Germline CDR1 and CDR2: SGHVS and FQNEAQ. The ends lost 4 bases at V and 0 bases at J; junction bases unmatched: 4. The CDR3 sequence is 16 residues long. In DNA, the CDR3 is TGTGCCAGCAGCTCGGGGACAGGGAGCTCCTACAATGAGCAGTTCTTC. This sequence encodes CASSSGTGSSYNEQFF.

The gene calls are TRBV5-1 and TRBJ1-3; 11 nucleotides agree with TRBD1. Germline V gene sequence: CDR1 SGHRS, CDR2 YFSETQ. J lost 8 bases, V lost 3 bases, and 4 bases had no gene match. The CDR3 runs 14 residues. The CDR3 protein is CASSSGQGADTIYF. Here the CDR3 DNA reads TGCGCCAGCAGCTCCGGACAGGGGGCAGACACCATATATTTT.

On this clonotype itself: Being one base from a much bigger clone, this may be a read error. The conserved closing phenylalanine or tryptophan is absent in this CDR3, likely reflecting a read error. This chain joins TRBV15 and TRBJ1-2, with a tentative D call TRBD1 (5 bases). Per the germline V gene, CDR1 is LNHNV and CDR2 is YYDKDF (reference sequence). Trimming removed 0 bases from V and 7 bases from J, with 21 bases in between. The CDR3 has 17 residues. CDR3 coding DNA: TGTGCCACCAGCAGAGATAAAGGGGCCGAGGGGTTGGGTGGCTACACCCTC. Translated, it gives CATSRDKGAEGLGGYTL.

The V and J genes are TRBV6-1 and TRBJ1-5, with a tentative D call TRBD1 (6 bases). There are 12 residues in the CDR3. With 6 bases removed from V and 7 bases from J, the gap between germline ends came to 10 bases. Looked up from germline, CDR1 is MNHNS and CDR2 is SASEGT. CDR3 nucleotides: TGTGCCAGCAGAAAGGGGGGGCAGCCCCAGCATTTT. Translated: CASRKGGQPQHF.

This clonotype was detected only a few times. This chain links TRBV19 with TRBJ1-5; 8 bases map to TRBD1. CDR3 length equals 16 residues. V shed 4 bases and J 2 bases; nucleotides not matched to a gene: 7. Germline V gene sequence: CDR1 LNHDA, CDR2 SQIVND (reference sequence). The CDR3 DNA reads as TGTGCCAGTAGTAAGGGACAGGAGGGTCGCAATCAGCCCCAGCATTTT. Its protein is CASSKGQEGRNQPQHF. The whole variable domain, filled in from reference TRBV19 and TRBJ1-5, reads DGGITQSPKYLFRKEGQNVTLSCEQNLNHDAMYWYRQDPGQGLRLIYYSQIVNDFQKGDIAEGYSVSREKKESFPLTVTSAQKNPTAFYLCASSKGQEGRNQPQHFGDGTRLSIL.

This chain joins TRBV19 and TRBJ2-3, with TRBD2 matching 7 bases. The CDR3 contains 14 residues. Germline V gene data show CDR1 as LNHDA and CDR2 as SQIVND (reference sequence). Losses at the gene ends were 7 bases for V and 2 bases for J; bases not matched to a gene: 6. CDR3 sequence reads: CASKATSTTDTQYF. CDR3 sequence (DNA): TGTGCCAGTAAAGCGACTAGCACCACAGATACGCAGTATTTT.

This clonotype has a count of ten or more. This chain uses TRBV28 with TRBJ1-1, with D perhaps matching TRBD1 (6 bases). Trimming removed 3 bases at V and 5 bases at J, with 13 bases between. Germline CDR1 MDHEN, CDR2 SYDVKM. The length of the CDR3 is 14 residues. The CDR3 DNA follows: TGTGCCAGCAGTTTCCGGGGGCCGCGTACTGAAGCTTTCTTT. Residues: CASSFRGPRTEAFF.

Ten or more counts support this clonotype. The chain combines TRBV2 with TRBJ1-4, with 7 bases lining up with TRBD1. Unmatched junction bases numbered 8, after V lost 8 bases and J lost 8 bases. Germline lookup yields CDR1 SNHLY and CDR2 FYNNEI. The CDR3 extends over 13 amino acids. CDR3 in DNA: TGTGCCAGCGCTGAGGGGGCGCGGGAAAAACTGTTTTTT. This codes for CASAEGAREKLFF.

This clonotype was observed many times. The chain is built from TRBV27 and TRBJ1-2; tentatively, D is TRBD1 (6 bases). The germline V and J ends were trimmed by 5 bases and 4 bases, with 23 bases remaining between them. Germline V gene lookup returns CDR1 MNHEY and CDR2 SMNVEV (reference sequence). The CDR3 covers 17 residues. CDR3 DNA: TGTGCCAGCAGTGAGGGACACGGGAGCCTCTGGGGCTATGGCTACACCTTC. It encodes CASSEGHGSLWGYGYTF.

Points on this clonotype: A much larger clone differs from this one at a single base, so this may be a read error. The rearrangement uses TRBV7-2 and TRBJ1-2; 11 bases line up with TRBD1. Germline loops: CDR1 SGHTA, CDR2 FQGNSA. V trimming: 5 bases; J trimming: 4 bases; junction bases outside the gene matches: 3. This CDR3 is 14 amino acids long. Here the CDR3 reads CASSVGTGGYGYTF. DNA for the CDR3: TGTGCCAGCAGCGTAGGGACAGGGGGCTATGGCTACACCTTC.

The rearrangement uses TRBV27 and TRBJ2-5, with unresolved D. The CDR3 runs 14 residues. V gave up 5 bases and J gave up 0 bases, with 10 bases separating them. Germline V lookup: CDR1 MNHEY, CDR2 SMNVEV (reference sequence). CDR3 in DNA: TGTGCCAGCAGTCGCAATGGATACCAAGAGACCCAGTACTTC. Its translation is CASSRNGYQETQYF.

V is TRBV5-8 and J is TRBJ2-1; 9 bases are shared with TRBD2. The J segment lost 5 bases and the V segment lost 0 bases, leaving 9 bases of the junction unmatched. There are 17 residues in the CDR3. Germline-derived CDR1 and CDR2 are SGHTS and YDEGEE. The CDR3 reads CASSLAFSGSRNNEQFF. The CDR3 DNA reads TGTGCCAGCAGCTTGGCTTTTAGCGGGAGTAGAAACAATGAGCAGTTCTTC. The whole variable domain, remainder taken from reference TRBV5-8 and TRBJ2-1, is EAGVTQSPTHLIKTRGQQATLRCSPISGHTSVYWYQQALGLGLQFLLWYDEGEERNRGNFPPRFSGRQFPNYSSELNVNALELEDSALYLCASSLAFSGSRNNEQFFGPGTRLTVL.

In its sample, this clonotype was seen many times. The chain carries TRBV6-1 and TRBJ1-2, with TRBD1 identical over 7 bases. The length of the CDR3 is 14 residues. Trimming removed 1 base from V and 7 bases from J; junction bases left unmatched: 6. From germline, CDR1 is MNHNS and CDR2 SASEGT. In DNA, the CDR3 is TGTGCCAGCAGTGAAGAGGGACAGTGGCCTGGCTACACCTTC. It yields the protein CASSEEGQWPGYTF.

The chain joins TRBV6-1 to TRBJ2-6, with 10 bases that match TRBD1. The CDR3 length is 22 residues. Looked up from germline, CDR1 is MNHNS and CDR2 is SASEGT. V was pared by 6 bases and J by 1 base, with 21 bases of the junction left unmatched. The CDR3 DNA reads TGTGCCAGCAGCCCTACGGAGACCGGGACAGGGGTTTTAGATTCTGGGGCCAACGTCCTGACTTTC. Translation gives CASSPTETGTGVLDSGANVLTF.

Note on this clonotype: An end of the junction does not agree with germline; a read error may underlie this. The chain carries TRBV4-1 and TRBJ2-2; D may match TRBD1 or TRBD2 (5 bases each). This CDR3 region has 14 residues. In germline, CDR1 is MGHRA, CDR2 YSYEKL. CDR3 in amino acids: CASSQGDRVGEPFF. CDR3 in DNA: TGCGCCAGCAGCCAAGGGGACCGAGTCGGGGAGCCGTTTTTT.

The table lists this clonotype with a few counts. This chain joins TRBV7-9 and TRBJ1-2; maybe TRBD1 (6 bases). Germline V gene lookup returns CDR1 SEHNR and CDR2 FQNEAQ (reference sequence). The length of the CDR3 is 14 residues. Trimming removed 5 bases from V and 2 bases from J, with 12 bases in between. The CDR3 loop is CASSTYQGNYGYTF. The CDR3 DNA follows: TGTGCCAGCAGCACCTACCAGGGGAACTATGGCTACACCTTC.

On this clonotype: A much larger clone lies a single base off, so this may be a read error. The rearrangement links TRBV19 to TRBJ1-2; the D is unclear. The germline CDR1 and CDR2 sequences are LNHDA and SQIVND (reference sequence). The CDR3 runs to 14 residues. The CDR3 region is CACRNEPPNYGYTF. CDR3 nucleotide sequence: TGTGCCTGTAGGAATGAGCCTCCAAACTATGGCTACACCTTC.

This chain uses TRBV7-8 with TRBJ2-7, with a possible D match to TRBD1 (5 bases). V lost 2 bases to trimming and J lost 4 bases, with 9 bases between them. Germline CDR1 is SGHVS and CDR2 is FQNEAQ. There are 13 residues in the CDR3. CDR3 sequence: CASSLTGRYEQYF. The CDR3 nucleotides are TGTGCCAGCAGCTTAACAGGCAGATACGAGCAGTACTTC.